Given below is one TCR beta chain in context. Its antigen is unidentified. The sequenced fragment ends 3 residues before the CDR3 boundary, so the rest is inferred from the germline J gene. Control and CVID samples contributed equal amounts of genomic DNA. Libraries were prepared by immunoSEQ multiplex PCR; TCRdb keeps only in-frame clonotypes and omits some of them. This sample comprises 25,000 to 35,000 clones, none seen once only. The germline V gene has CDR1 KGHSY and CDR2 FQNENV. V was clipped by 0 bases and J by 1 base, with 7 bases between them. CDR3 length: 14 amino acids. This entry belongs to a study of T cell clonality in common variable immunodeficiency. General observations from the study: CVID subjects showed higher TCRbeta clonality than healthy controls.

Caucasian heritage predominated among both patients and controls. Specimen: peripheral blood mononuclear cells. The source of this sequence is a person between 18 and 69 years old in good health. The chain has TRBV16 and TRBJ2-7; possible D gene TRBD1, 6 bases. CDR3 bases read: TGTGCCAGCAGCCAATCGGACAGTTCCTACGAG. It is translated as CASSQSDSSYE. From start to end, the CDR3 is CASSQSDSSYEQYF.